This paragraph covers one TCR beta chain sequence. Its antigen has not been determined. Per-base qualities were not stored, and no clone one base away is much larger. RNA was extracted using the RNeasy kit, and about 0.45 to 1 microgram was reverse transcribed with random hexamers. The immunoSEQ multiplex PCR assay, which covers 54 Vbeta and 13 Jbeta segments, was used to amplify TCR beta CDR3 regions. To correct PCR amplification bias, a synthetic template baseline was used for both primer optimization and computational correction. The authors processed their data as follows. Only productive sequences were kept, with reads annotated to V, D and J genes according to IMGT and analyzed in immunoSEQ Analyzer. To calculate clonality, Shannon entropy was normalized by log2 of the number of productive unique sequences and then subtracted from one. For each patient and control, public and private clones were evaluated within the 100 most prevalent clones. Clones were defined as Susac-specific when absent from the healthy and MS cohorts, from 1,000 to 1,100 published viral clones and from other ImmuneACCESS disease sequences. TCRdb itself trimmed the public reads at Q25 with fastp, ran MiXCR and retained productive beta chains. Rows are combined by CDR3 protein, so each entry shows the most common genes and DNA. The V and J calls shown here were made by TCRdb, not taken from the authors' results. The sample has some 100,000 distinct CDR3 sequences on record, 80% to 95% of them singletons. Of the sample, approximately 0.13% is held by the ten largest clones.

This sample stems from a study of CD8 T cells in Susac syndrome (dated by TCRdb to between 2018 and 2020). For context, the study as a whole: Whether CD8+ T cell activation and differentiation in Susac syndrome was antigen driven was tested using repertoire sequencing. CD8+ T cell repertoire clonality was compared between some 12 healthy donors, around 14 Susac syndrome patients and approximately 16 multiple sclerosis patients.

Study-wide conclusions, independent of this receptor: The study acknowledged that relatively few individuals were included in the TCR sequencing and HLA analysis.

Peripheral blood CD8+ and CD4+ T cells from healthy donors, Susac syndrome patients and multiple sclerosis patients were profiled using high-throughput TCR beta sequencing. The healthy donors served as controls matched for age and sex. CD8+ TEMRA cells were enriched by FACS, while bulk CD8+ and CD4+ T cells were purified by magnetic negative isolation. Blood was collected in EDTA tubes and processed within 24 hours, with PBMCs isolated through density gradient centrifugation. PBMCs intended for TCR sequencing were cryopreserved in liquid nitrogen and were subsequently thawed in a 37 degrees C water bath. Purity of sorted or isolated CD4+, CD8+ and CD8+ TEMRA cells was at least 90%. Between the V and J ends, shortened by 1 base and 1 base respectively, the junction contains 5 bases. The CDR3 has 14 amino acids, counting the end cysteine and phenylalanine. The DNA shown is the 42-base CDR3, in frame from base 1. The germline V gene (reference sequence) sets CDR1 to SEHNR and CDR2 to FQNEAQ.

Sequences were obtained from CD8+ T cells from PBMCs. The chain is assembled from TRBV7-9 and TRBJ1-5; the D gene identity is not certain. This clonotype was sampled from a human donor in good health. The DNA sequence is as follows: TGTGCCAGCAGCTTAGAAGGAAGCAATCAGCCCCAGCATTTT. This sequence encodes CASSLEGSNQPQHF.